This T cell receptor (beta chain) originates from a study of technical replicates of blood from several donors (dated by TCRdb to 2016 to 2017). This clone was counted once. Which antigen it targets is not known. One base away there is no much larger clone; base qualities are not given. Trimming accounts for 5 bases at V and 7 bases at J, while the number of junction bases matched to no gene is 7. The germline V gene provides CDR1 MNHEY and CDR2 SVGAGI. The CDR3 has 14 amino acids, counting the end cysteine and phenylalanine. Just the 42-base CDR3 DNA is kept, in frame starting at base 1. Libraries came from the immunoSEQ multiplex PCR assay. In TCRdb, the immuneACCESS table is reduced to in-frame sequences with V and J assigned. These tables do not hold every clone; where another copy was compared, an unresolved V gene accounts for under half, and the others remain unexplained. The sample records around 50,000 clones, about 96% of which are singletons. In total, the top ten clones hold about 0.37% of the sample.

The clonotype comes from a human donor in good health. The sequence links TRBV6-5 to TRBJ2-7; TRBD1 agrees with 11 junctional bases. The sequenced sample consisted of T cells isolated from PBMCs. The DNA sequence is TGTGCCAGCAGTGAGGGACAGGGGGTGGGGGAGCAGTACTTC. Translated, it reads CASSEGQGVGEQYF.